This TCR beta chain emerged from a study of CD8+ T cells in alopecia areata. RNA extraction and reverse transcription yielded cDNA as sequencing template. Sequencing was performed with immunoSEQ multiplex PCR; in TCRdb, only in-frame clones are kept and a portion is missing. Here the sample spans roughly 100,000 clones, 55% to 75% being singletons. The CDR3 extends over 14 amino acids. Between the trimmed V and J ends, which lost 6 bases and 4 bases, there was a span of 13 bases. Germline values: CDR1 SEHNR, CDR2 FQNEAQ (reference sequence). Documented treatment: oral pan-JAK inhibitor, 5-10 mg twice daily.

This sequence was found in a human donor with alopecia areata. The genes are TRBV7-9 and TRBJ1-5; D remains unclear. Sequences were derived from CD8+ T cells sorted from blood, sampled at approximately week 56, from a patient treated with tofacitinib. CDR3 nucleotides: TGTGCCAGCAGTCCCCTTAACAGAAATCAGCCCCAGCATTTT. Translating it yields CASSPLNRNQPQHF.